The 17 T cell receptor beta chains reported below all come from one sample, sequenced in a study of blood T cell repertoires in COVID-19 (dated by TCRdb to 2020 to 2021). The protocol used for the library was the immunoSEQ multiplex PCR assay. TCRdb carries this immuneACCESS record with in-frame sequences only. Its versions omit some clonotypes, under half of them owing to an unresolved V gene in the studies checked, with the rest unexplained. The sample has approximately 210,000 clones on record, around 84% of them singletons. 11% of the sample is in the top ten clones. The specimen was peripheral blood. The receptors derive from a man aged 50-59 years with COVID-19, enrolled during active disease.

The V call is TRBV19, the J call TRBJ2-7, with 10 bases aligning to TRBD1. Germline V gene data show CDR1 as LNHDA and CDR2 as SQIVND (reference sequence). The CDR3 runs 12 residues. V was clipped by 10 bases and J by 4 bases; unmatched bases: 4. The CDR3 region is CATGTGAYEQYF. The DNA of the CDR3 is TGTGCCACCGGGACAGGGGCGTACGAGCAGTACTTC.

Here the CDR3 DNA reads TGTGCCAGCAGTACTAGCGGGGGTTACAATGAGCAGTTCTTC. This encodes CASSTSGGYNEQFF. The chain links TRBV6-5 to TRBJ2-1, with 11 bases lining up with TRBD2. CDR1 and CDR2 from the germline V gene are MNHEY and SVGAGI. J was trimmed by 4 bases and V by 5 bases; bases with no gene match: 1. The length of the CDR3 is 14 residues.

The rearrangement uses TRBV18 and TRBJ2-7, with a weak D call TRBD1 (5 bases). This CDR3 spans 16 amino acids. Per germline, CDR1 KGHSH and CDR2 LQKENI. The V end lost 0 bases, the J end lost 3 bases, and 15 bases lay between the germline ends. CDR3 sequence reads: CASSPPPPQGNYEQYF. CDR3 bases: TGTGCCAGCTCACCACCCCCCCCGCAGGGTAACTACGAGCAGTACTTC.

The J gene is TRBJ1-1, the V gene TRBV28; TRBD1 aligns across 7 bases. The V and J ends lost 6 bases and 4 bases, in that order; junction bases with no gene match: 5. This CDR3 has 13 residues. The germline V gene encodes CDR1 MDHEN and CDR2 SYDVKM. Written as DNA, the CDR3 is TGTGCCAGCAGCTCCGGACAGGCCACTGAAGCTTTCTTT. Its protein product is CASSSGQATEAFF.

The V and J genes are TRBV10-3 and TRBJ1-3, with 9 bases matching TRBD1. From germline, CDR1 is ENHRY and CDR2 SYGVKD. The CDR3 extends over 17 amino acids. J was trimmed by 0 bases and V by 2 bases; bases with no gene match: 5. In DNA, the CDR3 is TGTGCCATCAGTGAGCCACAGGGGGCAGTCTCTGGAAACACCATATATTTT. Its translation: CAISEPQGAVSGNTIYF.

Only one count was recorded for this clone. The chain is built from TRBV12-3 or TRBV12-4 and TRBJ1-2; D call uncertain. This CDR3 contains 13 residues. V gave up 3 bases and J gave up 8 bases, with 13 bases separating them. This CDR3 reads CASSFDRNGGYTF. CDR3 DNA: TGTGCCAGCAGTTTTGACCGAAACGGGGGCTACACCTTC.

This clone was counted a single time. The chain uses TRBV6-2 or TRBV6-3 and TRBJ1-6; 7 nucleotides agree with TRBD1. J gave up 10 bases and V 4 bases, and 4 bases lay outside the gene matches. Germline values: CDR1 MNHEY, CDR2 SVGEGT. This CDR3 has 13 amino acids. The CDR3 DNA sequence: TGTGCCAGCAGTTCCACAGGGGCATCACCCCTCCACTTT. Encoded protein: CASSSTGASPLHF.

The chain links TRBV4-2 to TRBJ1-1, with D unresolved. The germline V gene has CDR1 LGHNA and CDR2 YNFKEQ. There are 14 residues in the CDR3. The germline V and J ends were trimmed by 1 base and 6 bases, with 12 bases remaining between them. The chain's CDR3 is CASSQGRHLSEAFF. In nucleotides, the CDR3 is TGTGCCAGCAGCCAAGGGAGGCACCTTTCTGAAGCTTTCTTT.

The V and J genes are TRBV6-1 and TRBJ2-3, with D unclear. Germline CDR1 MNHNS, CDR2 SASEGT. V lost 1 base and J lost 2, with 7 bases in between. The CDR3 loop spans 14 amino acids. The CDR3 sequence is CASSEGLPTDTQYF. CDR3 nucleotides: TGTGCCAGCAGTGAAGGTCTACCCACAGATACGCAGTATTTT.

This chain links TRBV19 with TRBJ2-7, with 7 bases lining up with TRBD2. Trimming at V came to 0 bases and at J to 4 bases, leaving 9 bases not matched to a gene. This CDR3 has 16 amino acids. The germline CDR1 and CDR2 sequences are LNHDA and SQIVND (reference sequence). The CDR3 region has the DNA TGTGCCAGTAGTATAGATCTTCGGGGACTACAATACGAGCAGTACTTC. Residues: CASSIDLRGLQYEQYF.

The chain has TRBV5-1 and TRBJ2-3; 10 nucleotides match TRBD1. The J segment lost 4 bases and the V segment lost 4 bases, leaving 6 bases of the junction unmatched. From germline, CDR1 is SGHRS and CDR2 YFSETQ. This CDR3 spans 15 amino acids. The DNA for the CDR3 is TGCGCCAGCAGCCCGACAGGGGGCATCGCAGATACGCAGTATTTT. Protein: CASSPTGGIADTQYF. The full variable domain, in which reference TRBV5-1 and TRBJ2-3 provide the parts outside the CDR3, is KAGVTQTPRYLIKTRGQQVTLSCSPISGHRSVSWYQQTPGQGLQFLFEYFSETQRNKGNFPGRFSGRQFSNSRSEMNVSTLELGDSALYLCASSPTGGIADTQYFGPGTRLTVL.

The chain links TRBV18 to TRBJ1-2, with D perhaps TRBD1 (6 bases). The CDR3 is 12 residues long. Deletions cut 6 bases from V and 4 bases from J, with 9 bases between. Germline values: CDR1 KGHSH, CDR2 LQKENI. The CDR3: CASSSDSYGYTF. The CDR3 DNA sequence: TGTGCCAGCTCCTCGGACAGCTATGGCTACACCTTC.

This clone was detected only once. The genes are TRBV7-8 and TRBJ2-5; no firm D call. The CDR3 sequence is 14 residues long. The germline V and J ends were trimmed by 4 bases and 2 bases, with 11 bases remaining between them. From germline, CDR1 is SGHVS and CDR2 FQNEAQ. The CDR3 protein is CASSSGAVQETQYF. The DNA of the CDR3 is TGTGCCAGCAGCTCCGGTGCCGTTCAAGAGACCCAGTACTTC.

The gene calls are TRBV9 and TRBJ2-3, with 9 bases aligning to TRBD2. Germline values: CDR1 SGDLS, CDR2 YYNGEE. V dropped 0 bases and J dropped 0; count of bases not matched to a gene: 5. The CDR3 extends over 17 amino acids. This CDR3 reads CASSVVSTSGSTDTQYF. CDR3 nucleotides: TGTGCCAGCAGCGTAGTCTCGACTAGCGGTAGCACAGATACGCAGTATTTT.

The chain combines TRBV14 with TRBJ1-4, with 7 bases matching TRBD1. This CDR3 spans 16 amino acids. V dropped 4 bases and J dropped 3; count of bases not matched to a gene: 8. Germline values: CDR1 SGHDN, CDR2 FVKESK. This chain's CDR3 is CASSPRTGRANEKLFF. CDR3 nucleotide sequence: TGTGCCAGCAGCCCGAGGACAGGCCGGGCTAATGAAAAACTGTTTTTT.

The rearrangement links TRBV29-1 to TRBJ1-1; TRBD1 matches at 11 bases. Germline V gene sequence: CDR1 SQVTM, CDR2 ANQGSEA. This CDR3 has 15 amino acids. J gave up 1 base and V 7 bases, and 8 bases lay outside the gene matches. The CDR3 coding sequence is TGCAGCGGGGACAGGGGGGCAGGGGAGAACACTGAAGCTTTCTTT. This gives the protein CSGDRGAGENTEAFF.

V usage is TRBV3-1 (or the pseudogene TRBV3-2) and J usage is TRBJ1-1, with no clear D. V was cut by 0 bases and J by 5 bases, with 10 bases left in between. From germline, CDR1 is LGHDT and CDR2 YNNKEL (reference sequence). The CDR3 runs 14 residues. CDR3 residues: CASSQDQRGTEAFF. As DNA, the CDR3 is TGTGCCAGCAGCCAAGATCAGCGGGGTACTGAAGCTTTCTTT.